These T cell receptor beta chains were read from a single sample in a study of early T cells in non-severe SARS-CoV-2 infection. TCRdb fed the 5' RACE reads into MiXCR, producing one record per CDR3 protein. The sample contains some 40,000 distinct CDR3 sequences, about 5.7% of which appear only once. This material consisted of whole blood, taken at baseline. The receptor source for this set is an adult who was a healthcare worker with PCR-confirmed SARS-CoV-2 infection or an uninfected control (not recorded which). The CDR3 runs from the conserved cysteine through the conserved F or W. D genes are given only for firm matches. Clone size is not always given. Where it is, it says once, few, many or a class for expanded clones.

>TRBJ2-7|TRBV20-1|TRBD2|few
TGCAGTGCTAGAGATCCGGCTAGCGGGGGGGCCTTCTACGAGCAGTACTTC
CSARDPASGGAFYEQYF
>TRBJ1-2|TRBV29-1|.|many
TGCAGCGTTGAATTCGGGAGCTATGGCTACACCTTC
CSVEFGSYGYTF
>TRBJ1-2|TRBV6-5|.|.
TGTGCCAGCAGTTACAAGCTGGCAGAAAACTATGGCTACACCTTC
CASSYKLAENYGYTF
>TRBJ1-1|TRBV19|.|.
TGTGCCAGTAGTATTCGAGGGGTGAGGGGAACGACTGAAGCTTTCTTT
CASSIRGVRGTTEAFF
>TRBJ2-5|TRBV20-1|.|many
TGCAGTGCTCCCCCCCGGAGGGGAAAAGAGACCCAGTACTTC
CSAPPRRGKETQYF
>TRBJ1-2|TRBV20-1|.|.
TGCAGTGCTAGAGGAGGGACGGCCCGTCTGGACTATGGCTACACCTTC
CSARGGTARLDYGYTF
>TRBJ1-4|TRBV2|TRBD1|many
TGTGCCAGCAAGACCGGGACAGGGGGAGGAAGTGAAAAACTGTTTTTT
CASKTGTGGGSEKLFF
>TRBJ2-7|TRBV30|TRBD1|few
TGTGCCTGGAGTGTAACCGGGACAGGGGTATCTGGGCAGTACTTC
CAWSVTGTGVSGQYF
>TRBJ2-4|TRBV4-1|.|many
TGCGCCAGCAGCCCGACAGCCAACCTCGGGAACATTCAGTACTTC
CASSPTANLGNIQYF
>TRBJ2-3|TRBV14|.|many
TGTGCCAGCAGCCAAGAGGGGGGGCCGGTGCGGCGTACGCAGTATTTT
CASSQEGGPVRRTQYF
>TRBJ1-4|TRBV25-1|.|many
TGTGCCAGCAGTGCCGAATCCAGGGGAGGAAAACTGTTTTTT
CASSAESRGGKLFF
>TRBJ2-5|TRBV5-1|.|few
TGCGCCAGCAGCTTGTATTTCCTGTTAGGGGAGACCCAGTACTTC
CASSLYFLLGETQYF
>TRBJ1-6|TRBV27|TRBD1|many
TGTGCCAGCAGTTTTGTGGGACAGGGGTATAATTCACCCCTCCACTTT
CASSFVGQGYNSPLHF
>TRBJ1-1|TRBV7-2|TRBD1|.
TGTGCCAGCGGGCGGACAGGGAACACTGAAGCTTTCTTT
CASGRTGNTEAFF
>TRBJ2-1|TRBV4-1|TRBD2|few
TGCGCCAGCAGCCAAATGGTAACTAGCGGGGGCAAAGAGCAGTTCTTC
CASSQMVTSGGKEQFF
>TRBJ2-7|TRBV7-7|TRBD1|many
TGTGCTAGCAGCCCAGGACAGGGGGGAGAGCAGTACTTC
CASSPGQGGEQYF
>TRBJ1-1|TRBV5-4|TRBD1|.
TGTGCCAGCAGCGCGGAGGAACAGGGGGTGTATGCTTTCTTT
CASSAEEQGVYAFF
>TRBJ1-1|TRBV11-2|.|many
TGTGCCAGCAGCCAAGCTAAACCCAGGAACTTGAACACTGAAGCTTTCTTT
CASSQAKPRNLNTEAFF
>TRBJ2-4|TRBV2|.|few
TGTGCCAGCAGTGAGACCCCGGGAGTCAGAAACATTCAGTACTTC
CASSETPGVRNIQYF
>TRBJ2-7|TRBV5-1|TRBD2|many
TGCGCCAGCAGTTCCGGGACTAGCGTCTCCTACGAGCAGTACTTC
CASSSGTSVSYEQYF
>TRBJ2-7|TRBV4-3|.|.
TGCGCCAGCAGCCGAACGGAGGACTACGAGCAGTACTTC
CASSRTEDYEQYF
>TRBJ1-2|TRBV4-3|.|few
TGCGCCAGCAGCGATGAGGCCTGGATGGGCTACACCTTC
CASSDEAWMGYTF
>TRBJ2-2|TRBV5-4|.|.
TGTACCAGCAGCTTGGCCTCAGGGGTCACCGGGGAGCTGTTTTTT
CTSSLASGVTGELFF
>TRBJ2-4|TRBV7-9|TRBD1|few
TGTGCCAGCAGCTCCCCGAACACAGGGGTCGGCAAAAACATTCAGTACTTC
CASSSPNTGVGKNIQYF
>TRBJ2-4|TRBV20-1|.|many
TGCAGTGCGGGACGAGAAAACATTCAGTACTTC
CSAGRENIQYF
>TRBJ2-6|TRBV4-3|.|many
TGCGCCAGCAGCCAAGCGGCTATCAAGAGCTCTGGGGCCAACGTCCTGACTTTC
CASSQAAIKSSGANVLTF
>TRBJ2-1|TRBV20-1|TRBD2|many
TGCAGTGCTAGACCCCCCGTTAGGACTAGCGACTACAATGAGCAGTTCTTC
CSARPPVRTSDYNEQFF
>TRBJ2-3|TRBV7-2|TRBD2|few
TGTGCCAGCAGCTCCCGGACTAGCACTGGCACAGATACGCAGTATTTT
CASSSRTSTGTDTQYF
>TRBJ2-6|TRBV18|.|few
TGTGCCAGCTCCCCCCGGGGGATCTCTGGGGCCAACGTCCTGACTTTC
CASSPRGISGANVLTF
>TRBJ2-7|TRBV20-1|.|many
TGCAGTGCTGCCCTTCAAGAGCAGTACTTC
CSAALQEQYF
>TRBJ2-7|TRBV20-1|.|few
TGCAGTGCCCCCCTTGGAGGACTAAACTACGAGCAGTACTTC
CSAPLGGLNYEQYF
>TRBJ2-1|TRBV5-1|.|.
TGCGCCAGCAGCTTGGGGGGATCGAGCTCCTACAATGAGCAGTTCTTC
CASSLGGSSSYNEQFF
>TRBJ2-3|TRBV7-2|.|.
TGTGCCAGCAGCTATCGGGAATTCACAGATACGCAGTATTTT
CASSYREFTDTQYF
>TRBJ2-7|TRBV7-2|.|many
TGTGCCAGCAGCTTAGGGGACGAGCAGTACTTC
CASSLGDEQYF
>TRBJ2-7|TRBV7-2|TRBD2|.
TGTGCCAGCAGCTTAGAAGCCGGGACTAGGAACTACGAGCAGTACTTC
CASSLEAGTRNYEQYF
>TRBJ2-5|TRBV10-3|TRBD1|.
TGTGCCATCAGTGGAAGGACAGGGGGCCCGGACGGCGAGACCCAGTACTTC
CAISGRTGGPDGETQYF
>TRBJ2-3|TRBV6-5|.|many
TGTGCCAGCAGGGAGGACCGACGGGGCACAGATACGCAGTATTTT
CASREDRRGTDTQYF
>TRBJ1-2|TRBV6-5|.|many
TGTGCCAGCAGTTCTGACGGATACTATGGCTACACCTTC
CASSSDGYYGYTF
>TRBJ1-5|TRBV7-2|TRBD1|many
TGTGCCAGCAGCCGGGACAGGGGGCTCTCTCAGCCCCAGCATTTT
CASSRDRGLSQPQHF
>TRBJ1-5|TRBV15|.|many
TGTGCCACCAGCAGAGATGATCAGCCCCAGCATTTT
CATSRDDQPQHF